This T cell receptor (beta chain) is drawn from a study of T cell responses to AZD1222 COVID-19 vaccine. Study results and limitations: Clonal diversity may have been underestimated in mostly white British donors. Regions 160-218 and 743-854 dominated among vaccine-associated CD4 TCRs spanning spike. No repertoire was sampled before or during the peak T cell response, only after it. The study found Spike-specific TCR breadth and depth rose after two AZD1222 doses.

For this clone: Its antigen is as yet unknown.

V dropped 0 bases and J dropped 7 bases, with 18 bases sitting between them. The germline CDR1 and CDR2 sequences are SGHAT and FQNNGV. This CDR3 is 16 amino acids long. Generated by immunoSEQ multiplex PCR, the TCRdb table keeps only in-frame clones and is missing some. The data hold some 110,000 clones, with around nine tenths observed a single time. The sequence was obtained from an adult who received the MenACWY meningococcal vaccine as a control. The sequences come from peripheral blood, collected 28 days after the second dose of the MenACWY control vaccine. This chain uses TRBV11-2 with TRBJ1-2, with D hard to call. The CDR3 DNA reads TGTGCCAGCAGCTTAGATTCGGCTGGCCGGGAGGGTGGCTACACCTTC. Its protein product is CASSLDSAGREGGYTF.